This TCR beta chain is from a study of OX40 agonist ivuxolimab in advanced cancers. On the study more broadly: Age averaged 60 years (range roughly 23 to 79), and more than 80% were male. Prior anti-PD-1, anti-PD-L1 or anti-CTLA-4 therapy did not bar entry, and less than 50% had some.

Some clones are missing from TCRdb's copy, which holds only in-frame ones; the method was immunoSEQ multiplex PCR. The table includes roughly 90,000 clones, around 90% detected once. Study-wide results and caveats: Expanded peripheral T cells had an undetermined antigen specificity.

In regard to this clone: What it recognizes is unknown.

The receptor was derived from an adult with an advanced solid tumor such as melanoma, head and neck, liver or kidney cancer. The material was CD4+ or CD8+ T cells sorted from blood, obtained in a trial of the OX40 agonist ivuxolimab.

As DNA, the CDR3 is TGTGCCAGCAGGTCTGGACAGTATACCGGGGAGCTGTTTTTT. The encoded protein is CASRSGQYTGELFF. The chain combines TRBV28 with TRBJ2-2, with D perhaps TRBD1 (6 bases). The CDR3 has 14 residues. Germline V gene data show CDR1 as MDHEN and CDR2 as SYDVKM. V shed 6 bases and J shed 5 bases, with 13 bases lying between them.